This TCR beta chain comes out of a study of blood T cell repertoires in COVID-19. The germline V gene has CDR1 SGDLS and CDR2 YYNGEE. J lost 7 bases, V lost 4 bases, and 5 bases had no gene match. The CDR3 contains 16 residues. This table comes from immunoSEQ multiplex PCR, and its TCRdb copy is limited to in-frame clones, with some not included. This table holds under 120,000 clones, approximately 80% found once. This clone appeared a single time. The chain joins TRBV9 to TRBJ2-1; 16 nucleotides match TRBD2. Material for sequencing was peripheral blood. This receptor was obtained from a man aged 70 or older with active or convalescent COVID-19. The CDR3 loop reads CASSLGLAGGGNEQFF. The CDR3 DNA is TGTGCCAGCAGCTTGGGACTAGCGGGAGGGGGAAATGAGCAGTTCTTC.